The rows below give T cell receptor beta chains drawn from one sample of a study of shared clonotypes between healthy human individuals. Sequencing used immunoSEQ multiplex PCR; TCRdb keeps in-frame clones, though not all of them. The table records some 790,000 clones, around 77% of them present only once. Sequencing was done on a sample of memory CD4+ T cells sorted from blood. These receptors originate from a woman aged 25-40 years in good health. CDR3s include the opening cysteine and the closing phenylalanine or tryptophan. Each record gives: J gene, V gene, D gene, clone size, CDR3 DNA, CDR3 protein. The D gene is left open where the match is weak. For some rows the clone size is stated as once, few or many, or as a class when expanded; others skip it.

TRBJ1-2,TRBV29-1,NA,few,TGCAGCGTGGATAGGGCTAACTATGGCTACACCTTC,CSVDRANYGYTF
TRBJ1-1,TRBV11-2,NA,once,TGTGCCAGCAGTCGTAGGGTGCTCGATTTGAACACTGAAGCTTTCTTT,CASSRRVLDLNTEAFF
TRBJ1-1,TRBV18,NA,once,TGTGCCAGCTCACCAACAGGACAATCAAACACTGAAGCTTTCTTT,CASSPTGQSNTEAFF
TRBJ1-2,TRBV11-2,NA,once,TGTGCCAGCAGCTCCTACGAAAGGGCTGCAAGGCAGTCACGCTATGGCTACACCTTC,CASSSYERAARQSRYGYTF
TRBJ1-2,TRBV7-3,NA,NA,TGTGCCCCTGGTGGACTCCCGGCTGGGTGTTGCGGCTACACCTTC,CAPGGLPAGCCGYTF
TRBJ2-5,TRBV7-9,NA,NA,TGTGCCAGCAGCGGTGGTCGGGAGCAAGAGACCCAGTACTTC,CASSGGREQETQYF
TRBJ2-3,TRBV10-1,NA,NA,TGCGCCAGCAGTGCCACCGGGACCAGCACAGATACGCAGTATTTT,CASSATGTSTDTQYF
TRBJ2-3,TRBV7-9,NA,NA,TGTGCCAGCAGCTTAGTGTTGGCTTCCAGCACAGATACGCAGTATTTT,CASSLVLASSTDTQYF
TRBJ1-6,TRBV5-6,TRBD1,NA,TGTGCCAGCAGCTTGGCGCAGGGGGTAGATTCACCCCTCCACTTT,CASSLAQGVDSPLHF
TRBJ2-3,TRBV2,NA,NA,TGTGCCAGCAGATACCGAGCGGGTTACACAGATACGCAGTATTTT,CASRYRAGYTDTQYF
TRBJ1-4,TRBV11-2,NA,NA,TGTGCCAGCAGCCTCCTGGCGGGTCGGAGTAATGAAAAACTGTTTTTT,CASSLLAGRSNEKLFF
TRBJ2-7,TRBV6-1,NA,few,TGTGCCAGCGAACAGGGACAACGGTACGAGCAGTACTTC,CASEQGQRYEQYF
TRBJ1-1,TRBV7-7,NA,NA,TGTGCCAGCAGCTTAGAGGTTGACACTGAAGCTTTCTTT,CASSLEVDTEAFF
TRBJ2-2,TRBV27,TRBD1,NA,TGTGCCAGCAGCACGGACAGGGCGAACGGGGAGCTGTTTTTT,CASSTDRANGELFF
TRBJ1-5,TRBV6-6,NA,NA,TGTGCCAGCAGTTACGATACAGGAGTACAGCCCCAGCATTTT,CASSYDTGVQPQHF
TRBJ2-2,TRBV5-1,NA,NA,TGCGCCAGCAGCTTTGGAGGGGTGGACACCGGGGAGCTGTTTTTT,CASSFGGVDTGELFF
TRBJ1-1,TRBV27,NA,NA,TGTGCCAGCAGTTTATCGACGGGGGTCTTTCAGTCCACTGAAGCTTTCTTT,CASSLSTGVFQSTEAFF
TRBJ2-1,TRBV11-2,NA,NA,TGTGCCAGCAGCATAGCATCGGGGAGGAACTACAATGAGCAGTTCTTC,CASSIASGRNYNEQFF
TRBJ2-7,TRBV2,TRBD2,NA,TGTGCCAGCAGTGCCCTAGCGGGAGCCCCCCACGAGCAGTACTTC,CASSALAGAPHEQYF
TRBJ2-3,TRBV27,NA,NA,TGTGCCAGCAGTTTTCGCCCCTCGGGGAGTGATACGCAGTATTTT,CASSFRPSGSDTQYF
TRBJ2-7,TRBV6-1,TRBD1,few,TGTGCCATCGTGGGCAGGGGGCTTACCTACGAGCAGTACTTC,CAIVGRGLTYEQYF
TRBJ2-7,TRBV5-1,NA,NA,TGCGCCAGCAGCTTGGGGCAGGGGATTACCTACGAGCAGTACTTC,CASSLGQGITYEQYF
TRBJ1-3,TRBV28,TRBD1,NA,TGTGCCAGCAGTCTGGGACAGTTCTCTGGAAACACCATATATTTT,CASSLGQFSGNTIYF
TRBJ1-3,TRBV5-1,TRBD1,NA,TGCGCCAGCAGCCCGAGGGACAGGGAGACTGCGGGAAACACCATATATTTT,CASSPRDRETAGNTIYF
TRBJ2-3,TRBV27,NA,NA,TGTGCCAGCAGTTTGGCCAGCGGATACACAGATACGCAGTATTTT,CASSLASGYTDTQYF
TRBJ2-3,TRBV27,NA,NA,TGTGCCAGCAGTTTATCGACGGGACAAGGGGTCTTGTATACGCAGTATTTT,CASSLSTGQGVLYTQYF
TRBJ2-7,TRBV30,TRBD1,NA,TGTGCCTGGAGTTGGACAGGGGGCGAGCAGTACTTC,CAWSWTGGEQYF